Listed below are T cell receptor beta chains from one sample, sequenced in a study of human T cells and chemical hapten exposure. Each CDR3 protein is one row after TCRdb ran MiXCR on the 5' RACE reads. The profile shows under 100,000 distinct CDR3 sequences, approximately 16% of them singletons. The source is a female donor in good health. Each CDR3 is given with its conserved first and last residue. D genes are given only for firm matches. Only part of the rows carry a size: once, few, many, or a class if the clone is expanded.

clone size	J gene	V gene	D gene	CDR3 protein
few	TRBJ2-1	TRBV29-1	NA	CSVGARAPYNEQFF
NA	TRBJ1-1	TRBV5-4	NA	CASSRGGVRGTEAFF
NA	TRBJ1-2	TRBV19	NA	CASSTHTDSRYGYTF
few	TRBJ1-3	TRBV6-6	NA	CASSYSILRSSGNTIYF
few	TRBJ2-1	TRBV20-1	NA	CSAPRSGSGYNEQFF
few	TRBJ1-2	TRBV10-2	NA	CARTGRNGYTF
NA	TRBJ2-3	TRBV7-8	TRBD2	CASSPSGRATDTQYF
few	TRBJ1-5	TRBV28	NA	CASSWGNSYNQPQHF
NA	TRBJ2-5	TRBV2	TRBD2	CASSDGIQRGTAQYF
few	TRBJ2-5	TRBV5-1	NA	CASSVLHGYQETQYF
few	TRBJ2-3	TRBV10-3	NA	CAISPGTDTQYF
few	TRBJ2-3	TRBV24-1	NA	CATSDLRRRPVITDTQYF
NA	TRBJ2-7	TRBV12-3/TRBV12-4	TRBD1	CASRTGTGAYEQYF
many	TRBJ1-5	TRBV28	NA	CASSLLGSTGQPQHF
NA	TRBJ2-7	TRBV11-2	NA	CASSAPRERVGEQYF
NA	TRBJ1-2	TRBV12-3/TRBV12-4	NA	CASSLALRGYGYTF
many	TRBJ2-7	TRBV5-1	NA	CASRETGSGEQYF
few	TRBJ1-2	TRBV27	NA	CASSLRRGTNYGYTF
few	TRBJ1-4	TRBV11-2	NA	CASSFSGSEKLFF
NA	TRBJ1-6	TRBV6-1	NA	CASSDWGGNNSPLHF
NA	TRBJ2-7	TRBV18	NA	CASSPNPGPYEQYF
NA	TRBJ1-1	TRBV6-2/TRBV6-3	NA	CASSYSREANTEAFF
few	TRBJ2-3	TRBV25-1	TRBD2	CASSDRGLAGGTDTQYF